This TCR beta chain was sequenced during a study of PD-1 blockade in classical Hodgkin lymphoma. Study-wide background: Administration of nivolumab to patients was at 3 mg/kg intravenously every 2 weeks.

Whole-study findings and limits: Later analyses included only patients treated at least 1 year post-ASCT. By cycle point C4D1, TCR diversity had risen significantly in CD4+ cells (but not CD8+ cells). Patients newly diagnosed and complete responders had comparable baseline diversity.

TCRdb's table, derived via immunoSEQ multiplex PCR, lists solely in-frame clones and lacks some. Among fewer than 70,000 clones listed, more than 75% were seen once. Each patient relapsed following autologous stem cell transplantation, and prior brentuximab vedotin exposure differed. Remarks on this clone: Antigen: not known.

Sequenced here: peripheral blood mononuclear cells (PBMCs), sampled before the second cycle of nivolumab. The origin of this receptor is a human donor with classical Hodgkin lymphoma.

The CDR3 sequence: CASISGGGGETQYF. As DNA, the CDR3 is TGTGCCAGCATCAGCGGAGGGGGCGGAGAGACCCAGTACTTC. This rearrangement joins TRBV6-1 to TRBJ2-5; possibly TRBD1 for D (7 bases). Trimming removed 7 bases from V and 4 bases from J, with 16 bases in between. Germline lookup yields CDR1 MNHNS and CDR2 SASEGT. CDR3 length: 14 amino acids.